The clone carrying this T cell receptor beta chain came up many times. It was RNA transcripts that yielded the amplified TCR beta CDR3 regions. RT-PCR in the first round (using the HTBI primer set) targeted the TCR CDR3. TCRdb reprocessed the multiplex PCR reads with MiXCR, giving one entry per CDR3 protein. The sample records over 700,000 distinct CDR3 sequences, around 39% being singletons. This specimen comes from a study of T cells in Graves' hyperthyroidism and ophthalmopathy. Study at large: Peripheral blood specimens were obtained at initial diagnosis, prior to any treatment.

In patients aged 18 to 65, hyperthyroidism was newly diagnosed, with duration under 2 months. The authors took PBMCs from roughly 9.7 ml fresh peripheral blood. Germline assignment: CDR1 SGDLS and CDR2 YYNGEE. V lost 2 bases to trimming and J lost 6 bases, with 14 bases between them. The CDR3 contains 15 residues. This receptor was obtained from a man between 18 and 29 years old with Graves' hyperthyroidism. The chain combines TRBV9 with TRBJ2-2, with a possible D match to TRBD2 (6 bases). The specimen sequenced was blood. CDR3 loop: CASSVAGGGAGELFF. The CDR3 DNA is TGTGCCAGCAGCGTGGCCGGGGGAGGCGCCGGGGAGCTGTTTTTT. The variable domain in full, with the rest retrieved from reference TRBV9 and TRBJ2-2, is DSGVTQTPKHLITATGQRVTLRCSPRSGDLSVYWYQQSLDQGLQFLIQYYNGEERAKGNILERFSAQQFPDLHSELNLSSLELGDSALYFCASSVAGGGAGELFFGEGSRLTVL.